Listed below are T cell receptor beta chains from one sample, sequenced in a study of cytomegalovirus exposure and HLA in healthy donors. Assay used: immunoSEQ multiplex PCR; TCRdb lists only in-frame clones, some missing. The sample includes approximately 43,000 clones. Sequencing was done on a sample of PBMCs. Receptors originate from a woman in her 30s in good health and CMV-seronegative. CDR3s include the opening cysteine and the closing phenylalanine or tryptophan. D genes are given only for firm matches.

TRBV14	TRBD1	TRBJ2-7	TGTGCCAGCAGCCAGGCCTGGACAGGGGGCTACGAGCAGTACTTC	CASSQAWTGGYEQYF
TRBV6-5	TRBD1	TRBJ2-1	TGTGCCAGCAGGAACAGGGGGACGGGCTACAATGAGCAGTTCTTC	CASRNRGTGYNEQFF
TRBV13	TRBD1	TRBJ1-1	TGTGCCAGCAGCCCTATGACAGGGTGGAACACTGAAGCTTTCTTT	CASSPMTGWNTEAFF
TRBV1	NA	TRBJ1-5	TGCACCAGCAGCCAAGGGCAGGGCTATAGCAATCAGCCCCAGCATTTT	CTSSQGQGYSNQPQHF
TRBV7-9	TRBD2	TRBJ2-2	TGTGCCAGCAGCTTACTAGCGGGATCGAACACCGGGGAGCTGTTTTTT	CASSLLAGSNTGELFF
TRBV4-1	NA	TRBJ2-6	TGCGCCAGCAGCCAAGATTTGAGGGCGCAGGGGGCCAACGTCCTGACTTTC	CASSQDLRAQGANVLTF
TRBV7-9	TRBD1	TRBJ1-1	TGTGCCAGCAGACCCGACAGGGGAGGCACTGAAGCTTTCTTT	CASRPDRGGTEAFF
TRBV28	TRBD2	TRBJ2-7	TGTGCCAGCATCCCATCGACTAGCGGGAGGGGGGGCGAGCAGTACTTC	CASIPSTSGRGGEQYF
TRBV6-1	NA	TRBJ1-5	TGTGCCAGCAGATCCAGGGTCGTAGAGCCCCAGCATTTT	CASRSRVVEPQHF
TRBV5-1	NA	TRBJ2-7	TGCGCCAGCAGCCCCCGGCGCGGGACCCACGAGCAGTACTTC	CASSPRRGTHEQYF
TRBV4-3	TRBD1	TRBJ1-5	TGCGCCAGCAGCCAAGAACAGGGGGGGCCCCAGCATTTT	CASSQEQGGPQHF